The 8 T cell receptor beta chains below were found in one sample sequenced in a study of blood T cells in healthy people across ages. PCR was performed a second time for about 6 to 12 cycles using a sample-barcoded 5' primer and a J-beta primer mix. TCRdb reprocessed the 5' RACE reads via MiXCR and lists one record per CDR3 protein. The data hold 540,000 or so distinct CDR3 sequences, with 27% observed a single time. Material for sequencing was blood. The receptors come from a woman aged 70-85 years in good health.

The chain employs TRBV27 and TRBJ2-7; D remains ambiguous. This CDR3 contains 14 residues. Trimming took 5 bases from V and 4 from J, leaving 15 bases between them. Germline values: CDR1 MNHEY, CDR2 SMNVEV (reference sequence). In DNA, the CDR3 is TGTGCCAGCAGTCCCCACCTCCGAAGATACGAGCAGTACTTC. Protein product: CASSPHLRRYEQYF.

The chain uses TRBV5-1 and TRBJ2-3; 7 positions match TRBD1. The junction had 2 bases not matched to a gene; V was cut back by 4 bases and J by 0 bases. The CDR3 has 14 residues. From germline, CDR1 is SGHRS and CDR2 YFSETQ. This CDR3 is CASSQTGSTDTQYF. The CDR3 DNA sequence: TGCGCCAGCAGCCAGACAGGGAGCACAGATACGCAGTATTTT.

This clonotype was seen a handful of times. The chain couples TRBV6-1 to TRBJ2-1, with 9 bases matching TRBD1. Germline CDR1 is MNHNS and CDR2 is SASEGT. The CDR3 has 17 amino acids. V shed 7 bases, J shed 0 bases, and the junction held 10 bases outside the gene matches. This chain's CDR3 is CASTERMGQGSYNEQFF. The CDR3 coding sequence is TGTGCCAGCACCGAAAGGATGGGACAGGGCTCCTACAATGAGCAGTTCTTC.

The CDR3 nucleotides are TGCAGTGCTATAGCCCCGACAGGCTATGGCTACACCTTC. Encoded protein: CSAIAPTGYGYTF. The chain carries TRBV20-1 and TRBJ1-2, with D perhaps TRBD1 (6 bases). The V gene's germline CDR1 is DFQATT and CDR2 SNEGSKA (reference sequence). V dropped 4 bases and J dropped 4 bases, with 13 bases sitting between them. CDR3 length: 13 amino acids.

This clonotype was detected only a few times. The rearrangement links TRBV4-2 to TRBJ2-5, with D unresolved. The DNA end is more similar to TRBJ2-7, so the J call may be wrong. CDR3 length equals 15 residues. Germline-derived CDR1 and CDR2 are LGHNA and YNFKEQ. CDR3 in amino acids: CASSQEGGGNYEQYF. CDR3 nucleotides: TGTGCCAGCAGCCAAGAAGGTGGCGGAAACTACGAGCAGTACTTC.

This clonotype occurred a few times. The V gene is TRBV6-2 or TRBV6-3, the J gene TRBJ2-7; D call uncertain. The V end was cut by 10 bases, the J end by 2 bases, with 21 bases between. Germline CDR1 reads MNHEY; CDR2 reads SVGEGT. The CDR3 covers 15 residues. The CDR3 DNA follows: TGTGCCACTAGAGGCCTCCCACATAAGACCTACGAGCAGTACTTC. Encoded protein: CATRGLPHKTYEQYF.

This clonotype was seen just once. This chain joins TRBV29-1 and TRBJ1-1; the D gene is possibly TRBD1 (6 bases). Trimming stripped 4 bases from V and 3 bases from J, with 9 bases between. The CDR3 is made up of 12 amino acids. Germline CDR1 and CDR2: SQVTM and ANQGSEA. The CDR3 DNA follows: TGCAGCGTTGGTGAGGGGGACACTGAAGCTTTCTTT. Amino acid sequence: CSVGEGDTEAFF.

This clonotype was seen a few times. This rearrangement joins TRBV25-1 to TRBJ1-2; perhaps TRBD1 as D (5 bases). Germline V lookup: CDR1 MGHDK, CDR2 SYGVNS. The CDR3 is made up of 14 amino acids. Trimming pared 4 bases from V and 3 bases from J, leaving 12 bases between. The CDR3 DNA follows: TGTGCCAGCAGTGCCATTGGGACGGACTATGGCTACACCTTC. Translation gives CASSAIGTDYGYTF.